This T cell receptor beta chain was documented in a study of blood T cell repertoires in COVID-19. In the study overall: Some COVID-19 samples were acute and others convalescent; all came from the United States, Italy and Spain. From T cells, B-cell-depleted T cells, or PBMCs came the material, which was cDNA or gDNA.

Assay: immunoSEQ multiplex PCR; the TCRdb copy retains only in-frame clones and omits some. This sample has 70,000 to 90,000 clones; over 80% occur once, and the top ten carry over 15%. The V end lost 0 bases, the J end lost 2 bases, and 14 bases lay between the germline ends. Per germline, CDR1 MNHEY and CDR2 SVGEGT. This CDR3 contains 16 residues. Sequencing was performed on peripheral blood. J is TRBJ2-7 and V is TRBV6-2 or TRBV6-3; TRBD2 might be the D (5 bases). The source of this sequence is a woman of 80 years or more with acute or convalescent COVID-19. CDR3 sequence: CASSYSGSETAYEQYF. CDR3 sequence (DNA): TGTGCCAGCAGTTACTCGGGTAGCGAGACTGCCTACGAGCAGTACTTC.